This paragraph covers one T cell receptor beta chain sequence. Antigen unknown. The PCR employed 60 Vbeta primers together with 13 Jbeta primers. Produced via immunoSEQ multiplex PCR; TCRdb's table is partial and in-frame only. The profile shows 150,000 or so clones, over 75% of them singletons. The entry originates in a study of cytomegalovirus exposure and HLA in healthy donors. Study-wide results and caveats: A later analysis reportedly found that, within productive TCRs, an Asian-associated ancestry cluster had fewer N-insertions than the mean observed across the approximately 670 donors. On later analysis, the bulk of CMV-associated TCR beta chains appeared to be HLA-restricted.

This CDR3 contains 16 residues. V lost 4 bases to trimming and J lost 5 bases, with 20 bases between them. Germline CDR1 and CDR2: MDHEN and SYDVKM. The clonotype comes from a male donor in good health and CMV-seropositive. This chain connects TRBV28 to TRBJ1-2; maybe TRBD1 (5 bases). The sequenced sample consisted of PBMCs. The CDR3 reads CASSSRAAGRRYGYTF. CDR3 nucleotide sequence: TGTGCCAGCAGTTCCCGAGCGGCGGGACGAAGATATGGCTACACCTTC.